This TCR beta chain was profiled in a study of cytomegalovirus exposure and HLA in healthy donors. To note about this clone: The target antigen is unknown.

Study conclusions and caveats: Fewer N-insertions than the approximately 700-donor mean were reportedly shown by an Asian-associated ancestry cluster in a later analysis.

This PCR relied on a set of 60 Vbeta primers and 13 Jbeta primers. The data were produced by immunoSEQ multiplex PCR, yet TCRdb's version contains in-frame clones alone and is incomplete. The sample comprises about 130,000 clones, roughly 8.3% of which are singletons, and about 5.5% rests with the top ten. Germline loops: CDR1 MGHRA, CDR2 YSYEKL. The CDR3 spans 11 residues. The germline V and J ends were trimmed by 6 bases and 8 bases, with 10 bases remaining between them. V usage is TRBV4-1 and J usage is TRBJ1-1, with D possibly matching TRBD1 (6 bases). This TCR was sampled from a man aged 40-55 years in good health and CMV-seronegative. The sequenced sample consisted of PBMCs. The CDR3 here is CASSFDREAFF. In DNA, the CDR3 is TGCGCCAGCAGTTTTGACAGGGAAGCTTTCTTT.